This TCR beta chain is drawn from a study of early T cells in non-severe SARS-CoV-2 infection. TCRdb ran MiXCR on the 5' RACE reads and lists one entry per CDR3 protein. Of some 80,000 distinct CDR3 sequences in the sample, 5% were seen once. This CDR3 contains 16 residues. Trimming removed 4 bases from V and 1 base from J; junction bases left unmatched: 9. Germline CDR1 and CDR2: SGDLS and YYNGEE. The receptor was derived from an adult who was a healthcare worker with PCR-confirmed SARS-CoV-2 infection or an uninfected control (not recorded which). Here the sequenced sample was whole blood, taken at baseline. The rearrangement joins TRBV9 to TRBJ1-1, with TRBD1 matching over 8 bases. The CDR3 DNA sequence: TGTGCCAGCAGCCCAGGGAGAGGGACAGGGAACACTGAAGCTTTCTTT. Translating gives CASSPGRGTGNTEAFF.